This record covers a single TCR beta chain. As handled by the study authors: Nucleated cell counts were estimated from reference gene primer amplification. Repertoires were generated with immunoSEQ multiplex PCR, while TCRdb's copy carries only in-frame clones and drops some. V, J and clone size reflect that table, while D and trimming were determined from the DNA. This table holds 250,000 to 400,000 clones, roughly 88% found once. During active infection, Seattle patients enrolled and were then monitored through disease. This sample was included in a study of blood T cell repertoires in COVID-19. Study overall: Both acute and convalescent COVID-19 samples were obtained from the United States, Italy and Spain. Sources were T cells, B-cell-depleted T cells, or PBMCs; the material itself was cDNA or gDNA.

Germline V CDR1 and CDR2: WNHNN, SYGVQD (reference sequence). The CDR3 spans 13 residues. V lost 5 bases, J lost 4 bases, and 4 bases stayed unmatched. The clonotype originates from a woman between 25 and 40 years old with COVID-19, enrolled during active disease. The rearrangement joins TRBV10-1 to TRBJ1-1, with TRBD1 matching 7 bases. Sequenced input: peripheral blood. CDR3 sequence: CASSLRDSTEAFF. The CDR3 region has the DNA TGCGCCAGCAGTCTCCGGGACAGCACTGAAGCTTTCTTT.